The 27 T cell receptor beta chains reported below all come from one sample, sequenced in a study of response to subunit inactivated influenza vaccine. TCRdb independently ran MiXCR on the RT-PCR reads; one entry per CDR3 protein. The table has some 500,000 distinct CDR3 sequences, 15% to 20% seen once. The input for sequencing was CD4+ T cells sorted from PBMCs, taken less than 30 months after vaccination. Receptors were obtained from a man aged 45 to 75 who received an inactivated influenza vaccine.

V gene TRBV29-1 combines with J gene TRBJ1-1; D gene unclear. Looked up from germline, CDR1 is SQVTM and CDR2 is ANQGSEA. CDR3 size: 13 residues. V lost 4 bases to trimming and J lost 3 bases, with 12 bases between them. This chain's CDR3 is CSVVVQPYTEAFF. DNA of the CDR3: TGCAGCGTTGTCGTACAGCCCTACACTGAAGCTTTCTTT.

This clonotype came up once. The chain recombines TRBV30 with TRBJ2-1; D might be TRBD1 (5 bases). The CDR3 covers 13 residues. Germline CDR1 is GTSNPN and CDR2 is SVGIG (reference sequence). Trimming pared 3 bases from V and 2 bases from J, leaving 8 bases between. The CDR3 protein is CAWRGLAYNEQFF. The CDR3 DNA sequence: TGTGCCTGGAGGGGGCTCGCCTACAATGAGCAGTTCTTC.

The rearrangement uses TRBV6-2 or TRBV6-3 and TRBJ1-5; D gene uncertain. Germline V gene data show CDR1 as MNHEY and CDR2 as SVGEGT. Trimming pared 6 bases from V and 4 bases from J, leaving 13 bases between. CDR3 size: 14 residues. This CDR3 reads CASSPVGINQPQHF. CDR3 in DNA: TGTGCCAGCAGCCCTGTGGGGATTAATCAGCCCCAGCATTTT.

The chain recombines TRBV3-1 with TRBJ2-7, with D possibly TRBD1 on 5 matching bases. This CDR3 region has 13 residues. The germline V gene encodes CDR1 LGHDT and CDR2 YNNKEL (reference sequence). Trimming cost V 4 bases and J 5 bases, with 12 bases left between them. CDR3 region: CASSLQGFNEQYF. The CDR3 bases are TGTGCCAGCAGCCTTCAGGGTTTCAACGAGCAGTACTTC.

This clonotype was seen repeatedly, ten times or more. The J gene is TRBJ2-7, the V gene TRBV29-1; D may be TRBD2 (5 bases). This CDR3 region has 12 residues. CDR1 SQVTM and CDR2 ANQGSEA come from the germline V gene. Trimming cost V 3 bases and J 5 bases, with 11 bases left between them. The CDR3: CSVEGRSDEQYF. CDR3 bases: TGCAGCGTTGAGGGGAGATCAGACGAGCAGTACTTC.

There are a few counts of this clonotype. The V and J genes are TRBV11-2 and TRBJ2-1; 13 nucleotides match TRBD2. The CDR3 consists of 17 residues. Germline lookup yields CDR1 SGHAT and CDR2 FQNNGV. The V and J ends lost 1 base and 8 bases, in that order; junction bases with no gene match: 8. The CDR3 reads CASSLGRTSGGKDEQFF. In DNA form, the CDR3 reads TGTGCCAGCAGCTTAGGTAGGACTAGCGGGGGCAAGGATGAGCAGTTCTTC.

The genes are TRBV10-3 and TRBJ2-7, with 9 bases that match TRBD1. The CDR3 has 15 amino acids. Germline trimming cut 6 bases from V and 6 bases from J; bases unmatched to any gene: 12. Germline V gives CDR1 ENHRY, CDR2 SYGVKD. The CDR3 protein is CAISGGPGQGREQYF. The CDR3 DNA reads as TGTGCCATCAGCGGGGGACCGGGACAGGGACGCGAGCAGTACTTC.

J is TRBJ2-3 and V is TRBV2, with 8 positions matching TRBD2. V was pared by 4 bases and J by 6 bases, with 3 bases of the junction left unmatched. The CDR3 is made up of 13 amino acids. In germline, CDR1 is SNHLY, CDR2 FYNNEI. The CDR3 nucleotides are TGTGCCAGCAGTGGGACTAGCTTCGATACGCAGTATTTT. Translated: CASSGTSFDTQYF.

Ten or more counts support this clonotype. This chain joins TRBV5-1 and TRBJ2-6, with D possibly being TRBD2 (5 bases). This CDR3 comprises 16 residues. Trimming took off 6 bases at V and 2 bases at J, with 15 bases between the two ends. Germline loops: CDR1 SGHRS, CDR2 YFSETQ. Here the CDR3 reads CASTPNGDTGANVLTF. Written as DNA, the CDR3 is TGCGCCAGCACGCCCAACGGGGATACTGGGGCCAACGTCCTGACTTTC.

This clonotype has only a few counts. In nucleotides, the CDR3 is TGCGCCAGCAGCTTCACCGGGACAGGGTACAATGAGCAGTTCTTC. Translating gives CASSFTGTGYNEQFF. The chain uses TRBV5-1 and TRBJ2-1, with 9 bases aligning to TRBD1. Germline trimming cut 2 bases from V and 4 bases from J; bases unmatched to any gene: 4. CDR1 SGHRS and CDR2 YFSETQ come from the germline V gene. The CDR3 runs to 15 residues.

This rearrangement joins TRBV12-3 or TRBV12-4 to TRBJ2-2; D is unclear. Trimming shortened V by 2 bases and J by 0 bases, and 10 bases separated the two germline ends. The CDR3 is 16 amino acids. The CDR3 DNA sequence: TGTGCCAGCAGTTTAACGGACGGATCGAACACCGGGGAGCTGTTTTTT. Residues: CASSLTDGSNTGELFF.

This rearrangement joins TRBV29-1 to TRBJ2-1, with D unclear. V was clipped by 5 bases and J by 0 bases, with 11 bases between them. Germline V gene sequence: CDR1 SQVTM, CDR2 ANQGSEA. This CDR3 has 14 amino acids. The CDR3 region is CSVYWVSSYNEQFF. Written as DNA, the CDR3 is TGCAGCGTTTACTGGGTCAGCTCCTACAATGAGCAGTTCTTC.

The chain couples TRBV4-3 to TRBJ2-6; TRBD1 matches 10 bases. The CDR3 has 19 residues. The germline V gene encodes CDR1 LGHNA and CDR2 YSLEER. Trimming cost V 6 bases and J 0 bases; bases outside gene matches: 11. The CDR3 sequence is CASSRTRDRGPSGANVLTF. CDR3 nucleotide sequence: TGCGCCAGCAGTCGTACCCGGGACAGGGGACCCTCTGGGGCCAACGTCCTGACTTTC.

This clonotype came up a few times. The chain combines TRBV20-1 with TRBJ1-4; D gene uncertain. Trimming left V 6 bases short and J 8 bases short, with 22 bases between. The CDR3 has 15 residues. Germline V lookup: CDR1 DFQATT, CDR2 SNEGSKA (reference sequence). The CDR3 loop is CSATQDGIRTEKLFF. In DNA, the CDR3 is TGCAGTGCCACCCAGGACGGTATCCGTACGGAAAAACTGTTTTTT.

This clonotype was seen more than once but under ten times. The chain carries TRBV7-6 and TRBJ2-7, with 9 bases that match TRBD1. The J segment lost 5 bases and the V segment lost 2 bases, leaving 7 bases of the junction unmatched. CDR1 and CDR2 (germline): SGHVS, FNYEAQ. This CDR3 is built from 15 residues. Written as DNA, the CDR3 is TGTGCCAGCAGCTTACGTTACACAGGGGGCCACGAGCAGTACTTC. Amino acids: CASSLRYTGGHEQYF.

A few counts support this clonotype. CDR3 residues: CATSKDLAETQYF. The DNA for the CDR3 is TGTGCCACCAGCAAAGACCTCGCGGAGACCCAGTACTTC. The chain recombines TRBV15 with TRBJ2-5; D gene uncertain. Trimming removed 4 bases at V and 5 bases at J, with 11 bases between. CDR1 is LNHNV, CDR2 YYDKDF, per germline (reference sequence). The CDR3 spans 13 residues. Using reference TRBV15 and TRBJ2-5 for the parts outside the CDR3, the full variable domain is DAMVIQNPRYQVTQFGKPVTLSCSQTLNHNVMYWYQQKSSQAPKLLFHYYDKDFNNEADTPDNFQSRRPNTSFCFLDIRSPGLGDTAMYLCATSKDLAETQYFGPGTRLLVL.

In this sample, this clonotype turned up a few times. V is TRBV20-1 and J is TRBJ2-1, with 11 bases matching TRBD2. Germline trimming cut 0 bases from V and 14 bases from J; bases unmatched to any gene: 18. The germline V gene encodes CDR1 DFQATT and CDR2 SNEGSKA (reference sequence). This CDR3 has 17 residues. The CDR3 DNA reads TGCAGTGCTAGAGATTCGGGGGCCCGAACTAGCGGGAGAAAGGAGTTCTTC. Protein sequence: CSARDSGARTSGRKEFF.

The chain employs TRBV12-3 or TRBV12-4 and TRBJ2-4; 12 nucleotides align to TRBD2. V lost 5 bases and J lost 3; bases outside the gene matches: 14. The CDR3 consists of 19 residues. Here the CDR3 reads CASSQPLAGGPGDKNIQYF. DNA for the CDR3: TGTGCCAGCAGTCAACCTCTAGCGGGGGGGCCCGGGGACAAAAACATTCAGTACTTC.

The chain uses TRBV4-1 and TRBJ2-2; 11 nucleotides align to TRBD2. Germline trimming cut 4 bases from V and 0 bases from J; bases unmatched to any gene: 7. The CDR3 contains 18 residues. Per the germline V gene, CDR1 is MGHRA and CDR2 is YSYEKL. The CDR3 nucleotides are TGCGCCAGCAGCCGCATACTAGCGGGGGCGTCGAACACCGGGGAGCTGTTTTTT. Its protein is CASSRILAGASNTGELFF.

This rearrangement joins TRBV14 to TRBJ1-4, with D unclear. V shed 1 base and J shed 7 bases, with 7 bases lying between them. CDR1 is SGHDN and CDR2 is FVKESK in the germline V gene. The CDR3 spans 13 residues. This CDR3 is CASSQGAREKLFF. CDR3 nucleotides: TGTGCCAGCAGCCAAGGAGCACGTGAAAAACTGTTTTTT.

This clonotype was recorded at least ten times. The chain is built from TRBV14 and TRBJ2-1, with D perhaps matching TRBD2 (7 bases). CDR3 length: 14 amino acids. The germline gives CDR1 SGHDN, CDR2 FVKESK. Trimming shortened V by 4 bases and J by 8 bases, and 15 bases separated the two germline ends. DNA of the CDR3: TGTGCCAGCAGCCCTCTCGGCGGGGGCTATGAGCAGTTCTTC. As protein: CASSPLGGGYEQFF.

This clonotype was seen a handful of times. CDR3 sequence reads: CSARAGYIYEQYF. The DNA of the CDR3 is TGCAGTGCTAGAGCGGGGTACATCTACGAGCAGTACTTC. The chain has TRBV20-1 and TRBJ2-7; tentative D call: TRBD2 (5 bases). V was trimmed by 1 base and J by 3 bases, leaving 10 bases between them. The germline CDR1 and CDR2 sequences are DFQATT and SNEGSKA (reference sequence). The CDR3 has 13 residues.

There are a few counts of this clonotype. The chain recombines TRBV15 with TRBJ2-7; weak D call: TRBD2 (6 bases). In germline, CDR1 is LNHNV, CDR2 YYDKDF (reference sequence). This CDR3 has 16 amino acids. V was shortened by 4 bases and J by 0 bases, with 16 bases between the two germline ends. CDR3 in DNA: TGTGCCACCAGCACAAGACGCGGGGCCAGCTCCTACGAGCAGTACTTC. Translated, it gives CATSTRRGASSYEQYF.

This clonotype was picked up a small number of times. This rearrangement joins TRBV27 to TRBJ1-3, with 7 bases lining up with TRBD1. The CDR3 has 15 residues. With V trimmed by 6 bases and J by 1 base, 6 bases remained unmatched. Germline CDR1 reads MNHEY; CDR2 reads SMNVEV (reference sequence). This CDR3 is CASRKDRVSGNTIYF. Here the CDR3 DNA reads TGTGCCAGCAGGAAAGACAGGGTTTCTGGAAACACCATATATTTT.

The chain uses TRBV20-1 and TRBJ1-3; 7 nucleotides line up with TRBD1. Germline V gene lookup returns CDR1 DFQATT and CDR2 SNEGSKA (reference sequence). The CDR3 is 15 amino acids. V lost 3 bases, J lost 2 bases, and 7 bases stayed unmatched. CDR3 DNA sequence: TGCAGTGCTAGGGGACAGTTCCCGGCTGGAAACACCATATATTTT. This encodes CSARGQFPAGNTIYF.

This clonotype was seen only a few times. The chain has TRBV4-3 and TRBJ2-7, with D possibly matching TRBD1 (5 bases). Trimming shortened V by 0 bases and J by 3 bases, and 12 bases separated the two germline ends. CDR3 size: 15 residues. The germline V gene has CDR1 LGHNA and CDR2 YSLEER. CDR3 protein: CASSQEYRNNYEQYF. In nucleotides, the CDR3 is TGCGCCAGCAGCCAAGAGTACAGGAATAACTACGAGCAGTACTTC.

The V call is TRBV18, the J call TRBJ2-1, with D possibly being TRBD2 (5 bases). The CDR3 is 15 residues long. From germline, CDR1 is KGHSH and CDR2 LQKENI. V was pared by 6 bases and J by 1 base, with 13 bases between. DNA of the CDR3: TGTGCCAGCTCCCCCACTAGTTTGTCCTACAATGAGCAGTTCTTC. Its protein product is CASSPTSLSYNEQFF.